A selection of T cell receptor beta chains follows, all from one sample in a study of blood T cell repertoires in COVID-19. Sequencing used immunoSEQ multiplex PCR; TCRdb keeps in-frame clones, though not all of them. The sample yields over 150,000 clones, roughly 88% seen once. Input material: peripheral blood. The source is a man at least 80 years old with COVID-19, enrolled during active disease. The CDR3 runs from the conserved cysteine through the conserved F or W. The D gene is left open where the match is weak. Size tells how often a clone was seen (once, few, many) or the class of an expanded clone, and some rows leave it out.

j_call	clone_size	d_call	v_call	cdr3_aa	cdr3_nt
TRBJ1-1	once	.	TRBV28	CASTAGDVTEAFF	TGTGCCAGCACGGCAGGCGATGTCACTGAAGCTTTCTTT
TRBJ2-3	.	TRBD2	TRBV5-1	CASSYTSGGADTQYF	TGCGCCAGCAGCTATACTAGCGGGGGGGCGGATACGCAGTATTTT
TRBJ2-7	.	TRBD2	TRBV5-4	CASSNPSGGDEQYF	TGTGCCAGCAGCAACCCTAGCGGAGGGGACGAGCAGTACTTC
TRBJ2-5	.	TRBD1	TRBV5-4	CASSGTGRQETQYF	TGTGCCAGCAGCGGGACAGGGAGGCAAGAGACCCAGTACTTC
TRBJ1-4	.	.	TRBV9	CASSVAQGQGEKLFF	TGTGCCAGCAGCGTAGCCCAGGGTCAAGGCGAAAAACTGTTTTTT
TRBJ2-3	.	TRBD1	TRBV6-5	CASSSGQVVTDTQYF	TGTGCCAGCAGTTCGGGACAGGTGGTCACAGATACGCAGTATTTT
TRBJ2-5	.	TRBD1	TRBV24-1	CATGDRGRETQYF	TGTGCCACGGGTGACAGGGGGCGGGAGACCCAGTACTTC
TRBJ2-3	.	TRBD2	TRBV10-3	CAISRGGSTDTQYF	TGTGCCATCAGCCGCGGGGGAAGCACAGATACGCAGTATTTT
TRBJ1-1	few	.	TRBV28	CASSLYGNTEAFF	TGTGCCAGCAGTTTATACGGGAACACTGAAGCTTTCTTT
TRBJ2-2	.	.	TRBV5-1	CASSSDSPGTGELFF	TGCGCCAGCAGCTCGGACAGTCCGGGCACCGGGGAGCTGTTTTTT
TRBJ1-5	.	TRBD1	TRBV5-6	CASSRDRGNQPQHF	TGTGCCAGCAGCCGGGACAGGGGCAATCAGCCCCAGCATTTT
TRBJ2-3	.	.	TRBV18	CASSPIQPRGDTQYF	TGTGCCAGCTCACCAATTCAGCCCCGGGGTGATACGCAGTATTTT
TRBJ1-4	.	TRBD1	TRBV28	CASSSGGLGNEKLFF	TGTGCCAGCAGTTCAGGGGGTCTGGGTAATGAAAAACTGTTTTTT
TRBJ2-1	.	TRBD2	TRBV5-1	CASSLVVAGGYNEQFF	TGCGCCAGCAGCTTGGTCGTAGCGGGGGGTTACAATGAGCAGTTCTTC
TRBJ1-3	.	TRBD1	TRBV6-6	CASGRGQGSSGNTIYF	TGTGCCAGCGGCCGGGGACAGGGAAGCTCTGGAAACACCATATATTTT
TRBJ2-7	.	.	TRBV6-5	CASSYSRHIAYEQYF	TGTGCCAGCAGTTACTCGAGGCACATTGCCTACGAGCAGTACTTC
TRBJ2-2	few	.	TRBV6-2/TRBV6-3	CASSYTWSGNTGELFF	TGTGCCAGCAGTTACACATGGTCAGGGAACACCGGGGAGCTGTTTTTT
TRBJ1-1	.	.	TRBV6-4	CASSNEFNTEAFF	TGTGCCAGCAGTAATGAGTTTAACACTGAAGCTTTCTTT
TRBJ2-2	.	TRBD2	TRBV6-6	CASSYPGGQRAGELFF	TGTGCCAGCAGTTACCCGGGGGGGCAACGTGCCGGGGAGCTGTTTTTT
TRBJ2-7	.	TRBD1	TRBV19	CASRKTGRGPSYEQYF	TGTGCCAGTAGGAAGACAGGCAGGGGGCCTTCCTACGAGCAGTACTTC
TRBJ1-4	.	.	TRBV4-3	CASSQDRAGNEKLFF	TGCGCCAGCAGCCAAGATCGGGCAGGGAATGAAAAACTGTTTTTT
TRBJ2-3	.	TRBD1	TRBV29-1	CSVARGTGNTDTQYF	TGCAGCGTCGCCAGAGGGACAGGGAACACAGATACGCAGTATTTT
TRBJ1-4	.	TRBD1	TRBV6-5	CASSLDRGGEKLFF	TGTGCCAGCAGTCTCGACAGGGGGGGGGAAAAACTGTTTTTT
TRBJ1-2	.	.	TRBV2	CASTAFGTRNYGYTF	TGTGCCAGCACTGCATTCGGGACACGGAACTATGGCTACACCTTC
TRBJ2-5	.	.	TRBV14	CASSFSGETQYF	TGTGCCAGCAGCTTTTCGGGGGAGACCCAGTACTTC
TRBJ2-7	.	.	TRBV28	CASSSVDGRGEQYF	TGTGCCAGCAGTTCGGTCGATGGTAGGGGCGAGCAGTACTTC
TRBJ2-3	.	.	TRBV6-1	CASSEGARTDTQYF	TGTGCCAGCAGTGAAGGGGCCCGGACAGATACGCAGTATTTT
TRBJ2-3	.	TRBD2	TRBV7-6	CASSLAGGQRDTQYF	TGTGCCAGCAGCCTAGCGGGGGGGCAGAGAGATACGCAGTATTTT
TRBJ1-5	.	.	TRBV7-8	CASSFVGVNQPQHF	TGTGCCAGCAGCTTCGTCGGGGTAAATCAGCCCCAGCATTTT
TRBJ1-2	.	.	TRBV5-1	CASSFDIRGYTF	TGCGCCAGCAGCTTCGACATCAGGGGCTACACCTTC
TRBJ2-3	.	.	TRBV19	CASSMKQGTDTQYF	TGTGCCAGTAGTATGAAACAGGGAACAGATACGCAGTATTTT